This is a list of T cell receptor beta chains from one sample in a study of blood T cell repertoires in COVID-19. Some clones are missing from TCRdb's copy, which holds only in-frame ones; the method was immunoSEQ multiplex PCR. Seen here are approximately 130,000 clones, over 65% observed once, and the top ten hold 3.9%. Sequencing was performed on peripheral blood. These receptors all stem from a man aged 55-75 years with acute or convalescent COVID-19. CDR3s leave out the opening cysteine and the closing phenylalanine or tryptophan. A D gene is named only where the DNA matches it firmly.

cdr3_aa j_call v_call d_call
ASSIGASANNEQF TRBJ2-1 TRBV19 -
ASRFWPGTGDTGELF TRBJ2-2 TRBV5-5 TRBD1
ASSLDPSGETQY TRBJ2-5 TRBV5-4 -
ASSPALLSQATNEKLF TRBJ1-4 TRBV19 -
ASSSQGVSYNEQF TRBJ2-1 TRBV14 TRBD1
ASSPSGLNTGELF TRBJ2-2 TRBV9 -
ASSESGQAGGLYEQY TRBJ2-7 TRBV10-2 TRBD2
ASSLIGGRGELF TRBJ2-2 TRBV11-2 -
ASSIGLQHTDTQY TRBJ2-3 TRBV19 -
ASSQAPGQGFPQY TRBJ2-4 TRBV4-3 TRBD1
ASSQVPGNYEQY TRBJ2-7 TRBV4-1 -
ASSRGYEQY TRBJ2-7 TRBV28 -
ASSVEPEQETQY TRBJ2-5 TRBV9 -
ASSQGRERRYEQY TRBJ2-7 TRBV4-3 -
ASSLVIRGVQPQH TRBJ1-5 TRBV28 -
ASSQDPAGGPDTQY TRBJ2-3 TRBV4-3 TRBD2
AISESRTDGPQH TRBJ1-5 TRBV10-3 -
ASSWTGGNSPLH TRBJ1-6 TRBV5-5 TRBD1
ASSGRDREAGELF TRBJ2-2 TRBV11-3 TRBD1
ASSPGWTEAF TRBJ1-1 TRBV28 -
ASSPGTANTGELF TRBJ2-2 TRBV18 TRBD1
ASSPPTSQYNEQF TRBJ2-1 TRBV2 -
ATSAAGFTDTQY TRBJ2-3 TRBV15 -
ATSRDPSGSDEQY TRBJ2-7 TRBV15 TRBD2
ASSPRLAGAYEQY TRBJ2-7 TRBV7-9 TRBD2
ASSLSDSGTGELF TRBJ2-2 TRBV4-3 -
ASSFLGEVETQY TRBJ2-5 TRBV5-4 -
ASSLASGIWASTDTQY TRBJ2-3 TRBV5-6 TRBD2
ASSPSTDTQY TRBJ2-3 TRBV7-9 -
AWSQTGGAYYEQY TRBJ2-7 TRBV30 TRBD1
ASSQQGALGGNTEAF TRBJ1-1 TRBV4-3 TRBD1
ASSFGDSGNTIY TRBJ1-3 TRBV7-9 -
AWRGTHYEQY TRBJ2-7 TRBV30 -
ASSLGQGVTYEQY TRBJ2-7 TRBV27 TRBD1
ASTSVGNEKLF TRBJ1-4 TRBV6-5 -
ASSESLSTDTQY TRBJ2-3 TRBV6-1 -
ASSFPQGISGNTIY TRBJ1-3 TRBV5-4 -
ASRGRSGNEQF TRBJ2-1 TRBV2 -
ASSLIGADRGGYT TRBJ1-2 TRBV28 TRBD1
ASSPPGGDQPQH TRBJ1-5 TRBV7-9 -